Listed below are T cell receptor beta chains from one sample, sequenced in a study of Graves' ophthalmopathy and Graves' hyperthyroidism. TCRdb re-derived calls from the multiplex PCR reads in MiXCR, one entry per CDR3 protein. Here the sample spans approximately 540,000 distinct CDR3 sequences, approximately 37% being singletons. Input material: peripheral blood or thyroid tissue (not recorded which). These receptors originate from an adult man with Graves' hyperthyroidism. CDR3s include the opening cysteine and the closing phenylalanine or tryptophan. A D gene is named only where the DNA matches it firmly. For some rows the clone size is stated as once, few or many, or as a class when expanded; others skip it.

TRBJ1-3,few,TRBV12-3/TRBV12-4,TRBD1,CAGSLGDRGISGNTIYF,TGTGCCGGCAGTTTAGGGGACAGGGGGATATCTGGAAACACCATATATTTT
TRBJ2-2,-,TRBV6-5,-,CASGSPSVGNTGELFF,TGTGCCAGCGGTTCCCCTAGCGTGGGGAACACCGGGGAGCTGTTTTTT
TRBJ1-3,many,TRBV10-3,-,CAISLSGNTIYF,TGTGCCATCAGTCTCTCTGGAAACACCATATATTTT
TRBJ2-7,many,TRBV20-1,-,CSARDTYEQYF,TGCAGTGCTAGGGACACCTACGAGCAGTACTTC
TRBJ1-2,-,TRBV6-5,-,CASSYNPSQYGYTF,TGTGCCAGCAGTTACAATCCGAGCCAATATGGCTACACCTTC
TRBJ1-2,many,TRBV13,TRBD1,CASSTTGGLGGYTF,TGTGCCAGCAGCACCACAGGGGGCCTAGGTGGCTACACCTTC
TRBJ2-3,-,TRBV20-1,TRBD2,CSARDRLAVPDTQYF,TGCAGTGCTAGAGATCGACTAGCGGTCCCAGATACGCAGTATTTT
TRBJ1-1,-,TRBV20-1,-,CSADILYQNTEAFF,TGCAGTGCTGACATCCTATACCAGAACACTGAAGCTTTCTTT
TRBJ2-3,-,TRBV20-1,-,CSARDWGSSTDTQYF,TGCAGTGCTAGAGATTGGGGTTCTAGCACAGATACGCAGTATTTT
TRBJ2-7,-,TRBV7-2,TRBD1,CASSFDRGDTDEQYF,TGTGCCAGCAGCTTTGACAGGGGGGATACGGACGAGCAGTACTTC